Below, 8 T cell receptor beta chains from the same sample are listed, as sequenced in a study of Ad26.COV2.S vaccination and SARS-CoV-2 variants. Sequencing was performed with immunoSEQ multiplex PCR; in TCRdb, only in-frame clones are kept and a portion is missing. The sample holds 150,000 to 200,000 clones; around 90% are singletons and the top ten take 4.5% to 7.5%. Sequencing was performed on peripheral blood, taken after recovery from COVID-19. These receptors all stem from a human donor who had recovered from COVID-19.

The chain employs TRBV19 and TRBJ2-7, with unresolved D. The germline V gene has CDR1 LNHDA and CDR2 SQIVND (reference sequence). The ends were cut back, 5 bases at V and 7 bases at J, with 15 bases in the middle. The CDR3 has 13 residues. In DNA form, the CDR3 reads TGTGCCAGTAGTGCCCACAGAGCCAAAGAGCAGTACTTC. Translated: CASSAHRAKEQYF.

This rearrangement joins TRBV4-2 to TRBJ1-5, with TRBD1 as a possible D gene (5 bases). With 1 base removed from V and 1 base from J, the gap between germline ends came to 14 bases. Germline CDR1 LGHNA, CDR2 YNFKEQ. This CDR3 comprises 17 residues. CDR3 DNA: TGTGCCAGCAGCCAAGGGACGCTAAAGGGGAGCAATCAGCCCCAGCATTTT. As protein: CASSQGTLKGSNQPQHF.

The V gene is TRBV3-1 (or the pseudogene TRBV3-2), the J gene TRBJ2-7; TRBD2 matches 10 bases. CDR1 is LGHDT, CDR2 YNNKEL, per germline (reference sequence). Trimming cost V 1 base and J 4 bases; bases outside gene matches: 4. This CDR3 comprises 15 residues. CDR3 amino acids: CASSQVPGLAYEQYF. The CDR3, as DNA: TGTGCCAGCAGCCAAGTCCCGGGACTAGCGTACGAGCAGTACTTC.

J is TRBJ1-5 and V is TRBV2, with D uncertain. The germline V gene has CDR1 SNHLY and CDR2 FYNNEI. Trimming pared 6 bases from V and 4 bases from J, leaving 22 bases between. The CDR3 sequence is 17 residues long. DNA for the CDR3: TGTGCCAGCAGCCCCTATCCGGGAGAGGGCGGAAATCAGCCCCAGCATTTT. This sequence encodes CASSPYPGEGGNQPQHF.

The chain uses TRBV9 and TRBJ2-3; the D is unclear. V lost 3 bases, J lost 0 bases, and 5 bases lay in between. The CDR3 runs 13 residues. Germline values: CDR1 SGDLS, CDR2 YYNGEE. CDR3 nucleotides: TGTGCCAGCAGCGGGGCTAGCACAGATACGCAGTATTTT. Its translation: CASSGASTDTQYF. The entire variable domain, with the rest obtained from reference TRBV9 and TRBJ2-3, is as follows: DSGVTQTPKHLITATGQRVTLRCSPRSGDLSVYWYQQSLDQGLQFLIQYYNGEERAKGNILERFSAQQFPDLHSELNLSSLELGDSALYFCASSGASTDTQYFGPGTRLTVL.

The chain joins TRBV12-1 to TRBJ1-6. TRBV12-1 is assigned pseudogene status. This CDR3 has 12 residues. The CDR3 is CASSFDYSPLHF. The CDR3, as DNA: TGTGCCAGCAGCTTTGACTATTCACCCCTCCACTTT.

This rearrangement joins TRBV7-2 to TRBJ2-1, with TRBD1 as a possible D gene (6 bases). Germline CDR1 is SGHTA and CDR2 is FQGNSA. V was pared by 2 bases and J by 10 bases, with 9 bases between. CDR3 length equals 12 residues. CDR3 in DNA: TGTGCCAGCAGCTTATGGGGGACAGAGCAGTTCTTC. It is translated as CASSLWGTEQFF.

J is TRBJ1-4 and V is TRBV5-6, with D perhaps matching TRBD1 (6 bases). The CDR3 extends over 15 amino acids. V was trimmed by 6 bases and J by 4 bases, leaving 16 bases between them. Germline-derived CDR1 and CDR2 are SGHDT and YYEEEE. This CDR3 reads CASTGPDRSNEKLFF. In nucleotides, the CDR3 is TGTGCCAGCACCGGACCGGACAGAAGTAATGAAAAACTGTTTTTT.